The TCR beta chain described here comes from a study of Graves' ophthalmopathy and Graves' hyperthyroidism. Study details: Hyperthyroidism counted as stable given no ophthalmopathy within 18 months of follow-up. Study findings and constraints: Clonotypes were expanded in thyroid at above 0.001 frequency, and most also appeared in blood. The model predicted ophthalmopathy progression with 65% to 71% sensitivity and around 74% specificity.

TCR beta CDR3 regions were amplified from RNA transcripts. Second-round multiplex PCR followed a first-round RT-PCR using HTBI primers. TCRdb recomputed calls from the multiplex PCR reads with MiXCR, one row per CDR3 protein. The table lists over a million distinct CDR3 sequences, less than 45% of them singletons. A note on this clonotype: No antigen is known for it. The junction differs from germline at one of its ends, possibly a read error.

Sequencing used peripheral blood or thyroid tissue (not recorded which). The TCR originated in an adult man with Graves' hyperthyroidism.

This CDR3 is CASSAVQGLSGANALTF. Here the CDR3 DNA reads TGTGCCAGCAGTGCAGTACAGGGTCTCTCTGGGGCCAACGCCCTGACTTTC. The chain joins TRBV2 to TRBJ2-6, with D perhaps matching TRBD1 (6 bases). The V gene's germline CDR1 is SNHLY and CDR2 FYNNEI. The CDR3 consists of 17 residues.